The clone carrying this T cell receptor (beta chain) showed up many times. At one end the junction does not follow the germline gene, possibly because of a read error. The data are from a study of identical twins. Germline lookup yields CDR1 DFQATT and CDR2 SNEGSKA (reference sequence). This CDR3 is 13 amino acids long. TCRdb passed the 5' RACE reads through MiXCR, listing each CDR3 protein once. The sample lists about 240,000 distinct CDR3 sequences, 7% to 8.5% occurring once. The data also belong to a second study, concerning yellow fever vaccine responses in identical twins.

The sequencing input was CD8+ T cells sorted from blood. The clonotype originates from a woman in her late teens or twenties in good health. This chain joins TRBV20-1 and TRBJ1-1, with D unresolved. In DNA, the CDR3 is TGCAGTGCTAGAGAGGGAGGGAACGCTGAAGCTTTCTTT. As protein: CSAREGGNAEAFF.